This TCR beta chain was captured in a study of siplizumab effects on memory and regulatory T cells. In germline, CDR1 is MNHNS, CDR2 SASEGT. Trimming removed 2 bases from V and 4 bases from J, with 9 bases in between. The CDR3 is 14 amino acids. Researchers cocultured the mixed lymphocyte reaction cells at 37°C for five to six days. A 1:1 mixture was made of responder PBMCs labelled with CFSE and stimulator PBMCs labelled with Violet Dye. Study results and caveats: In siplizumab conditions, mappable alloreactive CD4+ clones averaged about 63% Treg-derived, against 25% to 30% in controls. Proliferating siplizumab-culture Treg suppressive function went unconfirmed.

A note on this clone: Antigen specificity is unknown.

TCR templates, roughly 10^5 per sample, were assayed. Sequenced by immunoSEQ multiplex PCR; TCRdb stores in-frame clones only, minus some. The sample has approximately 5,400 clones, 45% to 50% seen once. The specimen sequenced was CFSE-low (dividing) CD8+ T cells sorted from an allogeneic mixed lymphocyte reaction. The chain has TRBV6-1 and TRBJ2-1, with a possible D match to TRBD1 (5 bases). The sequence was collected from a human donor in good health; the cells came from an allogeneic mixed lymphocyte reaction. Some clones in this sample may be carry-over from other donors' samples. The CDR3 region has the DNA TGTGCCAGCAGTGAATGGGGCGAGTACAATGAGCAGTTCTTC. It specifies CASSEWGEYNEQFF.